Shown below are 11 T cell receptor beta chains from a single sample sequenced in a study of blood T cells in healthy people across ages. A second PCR, run for about 7 to 11 cycles, used a sample-barcoded 5' primer plus a J-beta primer mix. In TCRdb, the 5' RACE reads were re-called with MiXCR into one record per CDR3 protein. Of some 880,000 distinct CDR3 sequences in the sample, 35% to 40% are singletons; the top ten hold 13%. The source material was blood. The receptors stem from a man between 18 and 29 years old in good health.

About this clonotype: Mismatch with germline at one junction end may stem from a read error. This chain connects TRBV20-1 to TRBJ2-7; no definite D call. CDR3 length: 11 residues. Germline loops: CDR1 DFQATT, CDR2 SNEGSKA (reference sequence). The CDR3 DNA follows: TGCAGTGCCGAAGGTGGTGGTGAGCAGGACTTC. The encoded protein is CSAEGGGEQDF.

The chain combines TRBV7-9 with TRBJ2-7; possible D gene TRBD2, 5 bases. The germline V gene has CDR1 SEHNR and CDR2 FQNEAQ (reference sequence). This CDR3 comprises 15 residues. V was shortened by 1 base and J by 7 bases, with 17 bases between the two germline ends. In DNA form, the CDR3 reads TGTGCCAGCAGCTTAGTTTGGACGGCGGGCGAAGAGCAGTACTTC. This sequence encodes CASSLVWTAGEEQYF. The complete variable domain, with remaining parts taken from reference TRBV7-9 and TRBJ2-7, reads DTGVSQNPRHKITKRGQNVTFRCDPISEHNRLYWYRQTLGQGPEFLTYFQNEAQLEKSRLLSDRFSAERPKGSFSTLEIQRTEQGDSAMYLCASSLVWTAGEEQYFGPGTRLTVT.

This clonotype occurred a few times. This chain links TRBV5-1 with TRBJ1-2; 8 nucleotides line up with TRBD1. Germline V gives CDR1 SGHRS, CDR2 YFSETQ. After removal of 3 bases from V and 0 bases from J, the junction contained 4 bases not matched to a gene. The CDR3 extends over 15 amino acids. The CDR3 DNA is TGCGCCAGCAGCTGGACAGGGCCATCTAACTATGGCTACACCTTC. Residues: CASSWTGPSNYGYTF.

CDR3 DNA: TGTGCCAGCAGCCAAGAAGGCGATATGAACACTGAAGCTTTCTTT. Encoded protein: CASSQEGDMNTEAFF. This chain links TRBV4-2 with TRBJ1-1; D is ambiguous. The germline V and J ends were trimmed by 0 bases and 0 bases, with 8 bases remaining between them. Germline values: CDR1 LGHNA, CDR2 YNFKEQ. The CDR3 totals 15 residues.

The rearrangement links TRBV29-1 to TRBJ2-1; D is unresolved. Trimming cost V 2 bases and J 6 bases, with 8 bases left between them. Germline V gives CDR1 SQVTM, CDR2 ANQGSEA. The CDR3 loop spans 12 amino acids. CDR3 in amino acids: CSVEPNRNEQFF. CDR3 bases: TGCAGCGTTGAACCTAACCGCAATGAGCAGTTCTTC.

V and J are TRBV12-3 or TRBV12-4 and TRBJ2-7, with 9 positions matching TRBD2. The CDR3 spans 14 residues. Trimming cost V 6 bases and J 7 bases; bases outside gene matches: 10. The CDR3 reads CASRPTSGYNEQYF. The CDR3 DNA follows: TGTGCCAGCAGGCCGACTAGCGGATACAATGAGCAGTACTTC.

The chain employs TRBV13 and TRBJ1-1, with D possibly TRBD1 on 6 matching bases. This CDR3 spans 15 amino acids. V dropped 6 bases and J dropped 0 bases, with 14 bases sitting between them. Per the germline V gene, CDR1 is PRHDT and CDR2 is FYEKMQ (reference sequence). The CDR3 sequence: CASRVRGGLNTEAFF. CDR3 DNA sequence: TGTGCCAGCAGGGTGAGGGGGGGGCTGAACACTGAAGCTTTCTTT.

This clonotype was detected ten times or more. The rearrangement joins TRBV29-1 to TRBJ2-1, with TRBD1 matching 7 bases. Germline lookup yields CDR1 SQVTM and CDR2 ANQGSEA. With 6 bases clipped from V and 7 bases from J, the junction kept 3 bases outside the gene matches. The CDR3 length is 11 residues. DNA for the CDR3: TGCAGCGTAAAACAGGGGAATGAGCAGTTCTTC. Its translation: CSVKQGNEQFF.

As regards this clonotype: A much more abundant neighbour one base away suggests this may be a read error. This sequence joins TRBV4-3 and TRBJ2-5; D gene ambiguous. The CDR3 contains 14 residues. V was pared by 0 bases and J by 11 bases, with 16 bases between. Looked up from germline, CDR1 is LGHNA and CDR2 is YSLEER. The CDR3 nucleotides read TGCGCCAGCAGCCAAGATGTCCAGACCTACGGGCAGTACTTC. It codes for CASSQDVQTYGQYF.

The chain is built from TRBV14 and TRBJ2-7, with 11 bases lining up with TRBD1. Germline-derived CDR1 and CDR2 are SGHDN and FVKESK. The CDR3 runs 15 residues. V gave up 5 bases and J gave up 3 bases; unmatched junction bases: 6. CDR3 residues: CASSSGTGGIYEQYF. In nucleotides, the CDR3 is TGTGCCAGCAGCTCCGGGACAGGGGGTATCTACGAGCAGTACTTC. The full variable domain, its missing parts supplied by reference TRBV14 and TRBJ2-7, is EAGVTQFPSHSVIEKGQTVTLRCDPISGHDNLYWYRRVMGKEIKFLLHFVKESKQDESGMPNNRFLAERTGGTYSTLKVQPAELEDSGVYFCASSSGTGGIYEQYFGPGTRLTVT.

The rearrangement joins TRBV12-3 or TRBV12-4 to TRBJ2-3; D possibly uses TRBD1 or TRBD2 (5 bases each). This CDR3 contains 15 residues. V lost 1 base, J lost 3 bases, and 11 bases lay in between. Here the CDR3 reads CASSLDGTPTDTQYF. For the CDR3, the DNA is TGTGCCAGCAGTTTAGACGGGACCCCAACAGATACGCAGTATTTT.